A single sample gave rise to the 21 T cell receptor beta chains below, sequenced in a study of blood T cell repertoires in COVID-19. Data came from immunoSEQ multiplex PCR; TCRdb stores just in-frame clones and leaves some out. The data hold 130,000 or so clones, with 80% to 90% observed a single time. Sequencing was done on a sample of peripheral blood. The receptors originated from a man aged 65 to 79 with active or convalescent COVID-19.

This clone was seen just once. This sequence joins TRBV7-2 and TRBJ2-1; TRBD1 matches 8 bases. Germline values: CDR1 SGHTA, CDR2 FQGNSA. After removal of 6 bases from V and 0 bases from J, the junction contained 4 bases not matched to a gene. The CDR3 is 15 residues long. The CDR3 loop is CASRRTGSSYNEQFF. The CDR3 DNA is TGTGCCAGCAGAAGGACAGGGAGCTCCTACAATGAGCAGTTCTTC.

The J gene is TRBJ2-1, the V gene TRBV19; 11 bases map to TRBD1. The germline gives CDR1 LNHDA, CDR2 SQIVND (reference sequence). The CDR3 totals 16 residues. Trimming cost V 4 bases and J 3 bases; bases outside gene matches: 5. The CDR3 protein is CASSKGTGGYYNEQFF. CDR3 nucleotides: TGTGCCAGTAGTAAAGGGACAGGGGGTTACTACAATGAGCAGTTCTTC.

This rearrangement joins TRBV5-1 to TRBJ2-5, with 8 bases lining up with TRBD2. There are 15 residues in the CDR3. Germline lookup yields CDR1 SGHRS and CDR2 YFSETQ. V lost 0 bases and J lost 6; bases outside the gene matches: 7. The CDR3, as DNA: TGCGCCAGCAGCTTGGTTAGCGGGGAGGGTCAGACCCAGTACTTC. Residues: CASSLVSGEGQTQYF.

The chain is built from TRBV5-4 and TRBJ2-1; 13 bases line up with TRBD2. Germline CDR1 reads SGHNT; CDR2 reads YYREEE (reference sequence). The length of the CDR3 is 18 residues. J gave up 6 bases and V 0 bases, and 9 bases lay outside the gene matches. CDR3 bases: TGTGCCAGCAGCTTGGGGACTAGCGGGAGTAGAATCGGCAATGAGCAGTTCTTC. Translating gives CASSLGTSGSRIGNEQFF.

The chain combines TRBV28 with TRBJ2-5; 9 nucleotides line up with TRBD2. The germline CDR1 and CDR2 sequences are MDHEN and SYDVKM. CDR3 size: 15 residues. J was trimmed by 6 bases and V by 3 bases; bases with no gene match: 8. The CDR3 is CASSLGGRAWKTQYF. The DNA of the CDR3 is TGTGCCAGCAGTTTGGGCGGGAGGGCCTGGAAGACCCAGTACTTC. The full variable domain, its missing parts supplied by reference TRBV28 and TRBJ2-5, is DVKVTQSSRYLVKRTGEKVFLECVQDMDHENMFWYRQDPGLGLRLIYFSYDVKMKEKGDIPEGYSVSREKKERFSLILESASTNQTSMYLCASSLGGRAWKTQYFGPGTRLLVL.

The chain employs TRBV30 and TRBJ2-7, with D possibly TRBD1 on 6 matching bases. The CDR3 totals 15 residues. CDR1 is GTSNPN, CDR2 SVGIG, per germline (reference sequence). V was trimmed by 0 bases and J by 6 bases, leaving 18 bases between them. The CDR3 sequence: CAWSVDVGQGFEQYF. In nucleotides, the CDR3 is TGTGCCTGGAGTGTAGACGTGGGACAAGGTTTCGAGCAGTACTTC.

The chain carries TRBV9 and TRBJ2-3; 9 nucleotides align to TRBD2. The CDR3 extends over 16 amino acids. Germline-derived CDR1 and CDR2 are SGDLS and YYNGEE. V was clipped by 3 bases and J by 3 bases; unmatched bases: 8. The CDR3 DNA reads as TGTGCCAGCAGCGCCCGAGCGGGGGGCGAGACAGATACGCAGTATTTT. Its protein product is CASSARAGGETDTQYF. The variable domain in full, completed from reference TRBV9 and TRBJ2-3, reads DSGVTQTPKHLITATGQRVTLRCSPRSGDLSVYWYQQSLDQGLQFLIQYYNGEERAKGNILERFSAQQFPDLHSELNLSSLELGDSALYFCASSARAGGETDTQYFGPGTRLTVL.

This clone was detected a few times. The CDR3 region is CASSLQTANTEAFF. In nucleotides, the CDR3 is TGTGCCAGCAGCCTTCAGACAGCGAACACTGAAGCTTTCTTT. The V gene is TRBV11-2, the J gene TRBJ1-1; possibly TRBD1 for D (5 bases). This CDR3 is 14 amino acids long. The V end lost 5 bases, the J end lost 1 base, and 11 bases lay between the germline ends. Germline V CDR1 and CDR2: SGHAT, FQNNGV.

The CDR3 DNA reads TGTGCCAGCAGTTACGGACAGGGAGTAGGGTATGGCTACACCTTC. This encodes CASSYGQGVGYGYTF. The genes are TRBV6-6 and TRBJ1-2; 8 nucleotides align to TRBD1. The germline V gene has CDR1 MNHNY and CDR2 SVGAGI (reference sequence). The CDR3 extends over 15 amino acids. Trimming cost V 2 bases and J 5 bases; bases outside gene matches: 7.

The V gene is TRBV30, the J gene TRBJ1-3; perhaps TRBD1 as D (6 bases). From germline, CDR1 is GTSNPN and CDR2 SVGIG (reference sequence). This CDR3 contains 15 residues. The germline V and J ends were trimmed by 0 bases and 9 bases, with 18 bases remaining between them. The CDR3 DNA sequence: TGTGCCTGGAGTGTACGTAACAGGGTCTTTGGCACCATATATTTT. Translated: CAWSVRNRVFGTIYF.

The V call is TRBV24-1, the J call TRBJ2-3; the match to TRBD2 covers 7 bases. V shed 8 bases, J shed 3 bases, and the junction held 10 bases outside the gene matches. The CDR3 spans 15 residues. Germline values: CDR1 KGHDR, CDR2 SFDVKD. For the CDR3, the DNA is TGTGCCACCACACCGGGGGGTTTGGGAACAGATACGCAGTATTTT. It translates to CATTPGGLGTDTQYF.

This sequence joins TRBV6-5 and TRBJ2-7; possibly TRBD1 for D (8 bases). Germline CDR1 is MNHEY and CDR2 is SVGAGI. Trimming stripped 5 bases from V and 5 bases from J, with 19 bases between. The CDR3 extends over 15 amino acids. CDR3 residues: CASSKPGQGGDEQYF. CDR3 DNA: TGTGCCAGCAGTAAACCCGGACAGGGAGGGGACGAGCAGTACTTC.

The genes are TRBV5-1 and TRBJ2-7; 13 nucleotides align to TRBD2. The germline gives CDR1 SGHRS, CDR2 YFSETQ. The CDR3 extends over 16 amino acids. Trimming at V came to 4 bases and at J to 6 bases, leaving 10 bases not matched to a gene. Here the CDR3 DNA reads TGCGCCAGCAGCCCCGGACTAGCGGGAGAATTTTCCGAGCAGTACTTC. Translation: CASSPGLAGEFSEQYF.

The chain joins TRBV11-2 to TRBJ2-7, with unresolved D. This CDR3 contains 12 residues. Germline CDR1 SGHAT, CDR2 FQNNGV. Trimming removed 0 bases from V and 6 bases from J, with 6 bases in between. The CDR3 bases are TGTGCCAGCAGCTTAGAGTCGTCCGAGCAGTACTTC. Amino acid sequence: CASSLESSEQYF.

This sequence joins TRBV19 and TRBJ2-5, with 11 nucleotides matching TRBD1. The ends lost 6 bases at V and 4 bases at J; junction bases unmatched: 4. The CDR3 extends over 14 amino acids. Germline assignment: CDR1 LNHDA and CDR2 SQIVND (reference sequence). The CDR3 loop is CASSLDRGRETQYF. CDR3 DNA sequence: TGTGCCAGTAGCTTGGACAGGGGGCGAGAGACCCAGTACTTC.

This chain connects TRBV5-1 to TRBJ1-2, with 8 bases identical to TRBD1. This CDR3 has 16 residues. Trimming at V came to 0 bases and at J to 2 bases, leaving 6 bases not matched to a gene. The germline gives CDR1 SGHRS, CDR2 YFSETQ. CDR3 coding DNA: TGCGCCAGCAGCTTGGATGCAGGGGGCTCAAACTATGGCTACACCTTC. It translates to CASSLDAGGSNYGYTF.

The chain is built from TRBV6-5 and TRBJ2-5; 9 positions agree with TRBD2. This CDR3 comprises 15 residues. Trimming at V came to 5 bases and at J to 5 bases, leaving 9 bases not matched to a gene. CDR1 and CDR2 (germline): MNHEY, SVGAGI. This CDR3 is CASSQAREGWETQYF. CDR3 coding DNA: TGTGCCAGCAGTCAGGCGCGGGAGGGATGGGAGACCCAGTACTTC.

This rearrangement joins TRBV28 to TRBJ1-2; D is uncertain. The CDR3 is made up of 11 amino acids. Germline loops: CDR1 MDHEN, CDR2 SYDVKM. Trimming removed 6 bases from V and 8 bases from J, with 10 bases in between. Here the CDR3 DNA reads TGTGCCAGCAGGTCACTATGGGGCTACACCTTC. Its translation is CASRSLWGYTF.

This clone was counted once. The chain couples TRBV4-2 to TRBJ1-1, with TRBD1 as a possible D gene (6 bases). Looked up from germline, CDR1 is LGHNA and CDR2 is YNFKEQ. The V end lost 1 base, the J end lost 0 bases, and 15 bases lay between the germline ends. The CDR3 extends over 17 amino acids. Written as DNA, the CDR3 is TGTGCCAGCAGCCAAGGGGGGGGGCCTTACTTGAACACTGAAGCTTTCTTT. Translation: CASSQGGGPYLNTEAFF.

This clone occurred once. The CDR3 nucleotides are TGTGCCAGTAGTATAGATAGCGGCAGGGCAACCGTCGAGCAGTACTTC. This codes for CASSIDSGRATVEQYF. The chain employs TRBV19 and TRBJ2-7; TRBD2 is a possible D gene (6 bases). The CDR3 runs 16 residues. Germline V CDR1 and CDR2: LNHDA, SQIVND (reference sequence). V was trimmed by 0 bases and J by 6 bases, leaving 18 bases between them.

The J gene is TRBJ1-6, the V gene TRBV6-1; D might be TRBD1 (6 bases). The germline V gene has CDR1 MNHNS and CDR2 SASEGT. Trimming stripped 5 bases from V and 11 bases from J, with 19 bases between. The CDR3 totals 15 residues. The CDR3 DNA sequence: TGTGCCAGCAGTCGGGTGGGACAAGAGACGGCACCCCTCCACTTT. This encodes CASSRVGQETAPLHF.